A selection of T cell receptor beta chains follows, all from one sample in a study of CD8 T cells in ankylosing spondylitis. TCRdb re-analysed the 5' RACE reads in MiXCR, keeping a single row per CDR3 protein. Of over 130,000 distinct CDR3 sequences detected, under 45% appear once; the ten largest clones hold roughly 15%. The specimen sequenced was synovial fluid, either unsorted or a sorted T cell fraction (not recorded which). Receptors originate from a male donor with ankylosing spondylitis. The CDR3 runs from the conserved cysteine through the conserved F or W. Fields, in order: CDR3 protein, D gene, CDR3 length, V gene. D genes are given only for firm matches.

CDR3: CASSLAMFEGEMTEAFF; D: .; length: 17; V: TRBV27
CDR3: CASSRGGPDYGYTF; D: .; length: 14; V: TRBV18
CDR3: CASRASNTEAFF; D: .; length: 12; V: TRBV7-9
CDR3: CASSYSASGRATDTQYF; D: TRBD2; length: 17; V: TRBV6-2/TRBV6-3
CDR3: CASSDLRGEAFF; D: .; length: 12; V: TRBV7-8
CDR3: CASSQESREFEAFF; D: .; length: 14; V: TRBV4-1
CDR3: CASSSVSYNEQFF; D: .; length: 13; V: TRBV11-1
CDR3: CASSQEGHPFPYEQYF; D: .; length: 16; V: TRBV4-3
CDR3: CSASRDGTRNYGYTF; D: .; length: 15; V: TRBV20-1
CDR3: CASSFGTGGGEQYF; D: TRBD1; length: 14; V: TRBV28
CDR3: CASRPGSYNEQFF; D: .; length: 13; V: TRBV4-1
CDR3: CASSYLSSGRTSGNTIYF; D: .; length: 18; V: TRBV6-5
CDR3: CASSSGLAGNGELFF; D: TRBD2; length: 15; V: TRBV12-3/TRBV12-4
CDR3: CASSDSTGPDTQYF; D: TRBD1; length: 14; V: TRBV6-4
CDR3: CASSLEGPTGEYF; D: TRBD1; length: 13; V: TRBV5-6
CDR3: CASSLQVRNTEAFF; D: .; length: 14; V: TRBV5-1
CDR3: CASSQTSGRAWTDTQYF; D: TRBD2; length: 17; V: TRBV3-1
CDR3: CASSFEGGQAPYEQYF; D: .; length: 16; V: TRBV28
CDR3: CASSVVRLPWNSPLHF; D: .; length: 16; V: TRBV9
CDR3: CASSQAGTNYEQYF; D: .; length: 14; V: TRBV4-1
CDR3: CASSYSSSGGFNYGYTF; D: TRBD1; length: 17; V: TRBV6-5
CDR3: CARTGQCPYEQYF; D: .; length: 13; V: TRBV6-6
CDR3: CSAGGGAYGYTF; D: .; length: 12; V: TRBV29-1
CDR3: CASSLWGVPGPSVLGHEYF; D: .; length: 19; V: TRBV11-2
CDR3: CASSLNRVWETQYF; D: .; length: 14; V: TRBV12-3/TRBV12-4